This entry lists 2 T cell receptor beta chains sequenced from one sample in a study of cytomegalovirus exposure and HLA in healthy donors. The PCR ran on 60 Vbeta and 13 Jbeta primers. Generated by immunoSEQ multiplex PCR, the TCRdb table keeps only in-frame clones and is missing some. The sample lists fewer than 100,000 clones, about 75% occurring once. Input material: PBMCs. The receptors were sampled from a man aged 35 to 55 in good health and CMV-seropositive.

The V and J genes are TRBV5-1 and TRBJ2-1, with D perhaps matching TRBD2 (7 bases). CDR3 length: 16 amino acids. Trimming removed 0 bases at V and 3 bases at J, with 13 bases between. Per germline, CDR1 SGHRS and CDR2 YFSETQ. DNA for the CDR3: TGCGCCAGCAGCTTGGATGGGGGGGCTATCTACAATGAGCAGTTCTTC. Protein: CASSLDGGAIYNEQFF.

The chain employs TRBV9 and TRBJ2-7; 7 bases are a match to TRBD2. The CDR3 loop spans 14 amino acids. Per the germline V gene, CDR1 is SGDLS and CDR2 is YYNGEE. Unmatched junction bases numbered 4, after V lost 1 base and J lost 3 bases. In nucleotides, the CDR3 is TGTGCCAGCAGCGTACTCGCGGGAGACTACGAGCAGTACTTC. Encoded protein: CASSVLAGDYEQYF. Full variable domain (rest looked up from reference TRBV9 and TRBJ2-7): DSGVTQTPKHLITATGQRVTLRCSPRSGDLSVYWYQQSLDQGLQFLIQYYNGEERAKGNILERFSAQQFPDLHSELNLSSLELGDSALYFCASSVLAGDYEQYFGPGTRLTVT.